This T cell receptor beta chain was obtained from a study of T cells in Graves' hyperthyroidism and ophthalmopathy. Findings of the study overall: Expanded thyroid clonotypes (above 0.001) were mostly also found in blood.

Germline-derived CDR1 and CDR2 are LNHDA and SQIVND (reference sequence). This CDR3 is built from 14 residues. The V and J ends lost 4 bases and 3 bases respectively, with 10 bases between them. Amplified TCR beta CDR3 regions came from RNA transcripts. Using the HTBI primer set, a first-round RT-PCR was run on the TCR CDR3. Each CDR3 protein gets one entry after TCRdb re-called the multiplex PCR reads with MiXCR. The sample lists around 360,000 distinct CDR3 sequences; approximately 16% were seen once. This clonotype was observed a few times. Its antigen is still unknown. The clonotype originates from a woman aged 55-75 years with Graves' ophthalmopathy. Input material: blood. The V gene is TRBV19, the J gene TRBJ1-5; the D gene is possibly TRBD1 (5 bases). CDR3 sequence: CASSTGGYNQPQHF. The CDR3 DNA reads as TGTGCCAGTAGTACCGGGGGGTACAATCAGCCCCAGCATTTT.